The TCR beta chain described here comes from a study of cytomegalovirus exposure and HLA in healthy donors. Germline assignment: CDR1 SGHRS and CDR2 YFSETQ. The trim removed 4 bases at V and 9 bases at J, leaving 13 bases unmatched. This CDR3 has 16 amino acids. Measured with immunoSEQ multiplex PCR; TCRdb has only the in-frame clones, and not every one. The table lists some 120,000 clones, 89% of them singletons, with about 1.1% in the top ten. Notes on this clone: Its antigen is still unknown.

Findings and limits, study-wide: A classifier reportedly called cytomegalovirus status with high sensitivity and specificity.

These donors were members of the approximately 110-subject validation cohort, a group separate from the roughly 670-subject first cohort. This chain connects TRBV5-1 to TRBJ1-6; TRBD1 aligns across 7 bases. The sample was PBMCs. This TCR was sampled from a woman aged 18-29 years in good health and CMV-seronegative. In DNA, the CDR3 is TGCGCCAGCAGCCCGGAGGTTCAAGGGGGCGTTTCACCCCTCCACTTT. It specifies CASSPEVQGGVSPLHF.